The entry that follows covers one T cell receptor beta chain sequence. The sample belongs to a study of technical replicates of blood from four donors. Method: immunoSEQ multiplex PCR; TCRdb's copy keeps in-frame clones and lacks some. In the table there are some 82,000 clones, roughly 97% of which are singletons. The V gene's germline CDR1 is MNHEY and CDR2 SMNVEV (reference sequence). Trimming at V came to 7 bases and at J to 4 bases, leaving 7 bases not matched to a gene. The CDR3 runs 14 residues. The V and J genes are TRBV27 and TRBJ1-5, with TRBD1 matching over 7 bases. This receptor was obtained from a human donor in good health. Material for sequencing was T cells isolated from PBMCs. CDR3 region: CASKSGQSNQPQHF. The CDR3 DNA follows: TGTGCCAGCAAATCGGGACAGTCTAATCAGCCCCAGCATTTT.